Listed here is a single T cell receptor beta chain. The antigen remains undetermined. Germline lookup yields CDR1 MDHEN and CDR2 SYDVKM. The CDR3 covers 14 residues. Trimming took 7 bases from V and 8 from J, leaving 20 bases between them. This sample is drawn from a study of beta chain features in type 1 diabetes. Study results and caveats: A moderate, significant TCRB CDR3 shortening appeared in type 1 diabetes across four CD4+ subsets.

Reverse transcribing all isolated RNA meant expressed TCRB transcripts were sequenced. Measured with immunoSEQ multiplex PCR; TCRdb has only the in-frame clones, and not every one. The table records a few hundred thousand clones, around 15% of them present only once. The clonotype comes from a man aged 25 to 40 with type 1 diabetes. The sequenced sample was naive CD4+ T cells from blood. J is TRBJ2-5 and V is TRBV28; D might be TRBD1 (6 bases). The CDR3 DNA is TGTGCCAGCATCAGAGCCCGGACAGACCCTACCCAGTACTTC. Translated: CASIRARTDPTQYF.